The sequence of this T cell receptor (beta chain) was determined in a study of spatial heterogeneity in lung cancer (dated by TCRdb to between 2018 and 2020). For context, the study as a whole: More beta-chain than alpha-chain transcripts were consistently detected, likely reflecting higher beta-chain transcript abundance. In the raw uncorrected reads, each unique combination of TCR and UMI appeared more than ten times on average. At surgery, hundreds of tumor regions, 63 to 70 matched nontumor lung samples and 50 to 60 PBMC samples were TCR-sequenced for both alpha and beta chains. The study quantitatively compared TCR alpha and beta repertoires across multiple tumor regions, matched nontumor lung and blood in non-small cell lung cancer. TCR repertoire features were related to nonsynonymous mutation counts determined by whole-exome sequencing of tumor tissue. Broader findings and caveats from the paper: Confirming at a functional level the hypothesis that regional TCRs recognize regional mutations was considered to require additional single-cell paired TCR alpha and beta sequencing. Ubiquitous expanded tumor TCRs were found in blood more often at tumor resection than at routine follow-up.

The library was generated by 5' RACE. TCRdb records NextSeq 500 as the sequencer. The TCR library protocol attached a unique molecular identifier to each TCR cDNA molecule to allow correction of PCR and sequencing errors. Concerning the study's data processing: TCR identification, UMI-based error correction and CDR3 extraction were performed with Decombinator tools. TCRs above a frequency of 2 per 1,000, corresponding to the top 1% of the tumor frequency distribution, were defined as expanded. Renyi diversity was calculated using the R vegan package after each repertoire was subsampled 100 times to 5,000 TCRs. CDR3 similarity networks were built from amino acid triplet string-kernel similarity, connecting CDR3s with pairwise similarity above 0.82. TCRdb trimmed the raw reads at Q25, called clones with MiXCR and kept productive beta chains. Every entry covers one CDR3 protein and lists the most common genes and DNA from its rows. These V and J calls rely on TCRdb rather than the paper's analysis. The sample includes roughly 82,000 distinct CDR3 sequences, with 10% to 15% observed a single time. About 4.5% of the sample is in the top ten clones.

Explained via the paper, the time point label denotes: sample taken at primary tumor resection. Without any cell sorting, TCR sequencing was performed on whole RNA extracted either from tumor and nontumor lung tissue or from cryopreserved PBMC samples. The donors were 65 to 85 patients from the lung TRACERx cohort who had early-stage, untreated non-small cell lung cancer. Only patients with enough RNA available from two or more tumor regions were chosen for TCR sequencing. A word on this clonotype: The antigen it binds to is not known. Base qualities are missing; no much larger clone stands one base away.

Taken from cysteine to phenylalanine, the CDR3 has 14 residues. Only CDR3 DNA is held: 42 bases, read in frame from base 1. V trim: 4 bases; J trim: 5 bases; unmatched bases: 5. From a lookup of the germline V gene, CDR1 and CDR2 are SGHTA and FQGNSA. The origin of this receptor is a male donor with early-stage non-small cell lung cancer. The chain is assembled from TRBV7-2 and TRBJ2-5, with TRBD1 identical over 9 junction bases. The sample was PBMCs, taken at surgery. The base sequence is TGTGCCAGCAGCTGGGGACAGGGAGGGGAGACCCAGTACTTC. It translates to CASSWGQGGETQYF.